A selection of T cell receptor beta chains follows, all from one sample in a study of T cells in Graves' hyperthyroidism and ophthalmopathy. MiXCR, applied by TCRdb to the multiplex PCR reads, yields one record per CDR3 protein. Of under 350,000 distinct CDR3 sequences in the sample, 18% were seen once. The sequencing sample was made of blood. The source of these receptors is a woman aged 50 to 60 with Graves' hyperthyroidism. Each CDR3 is given without its conserved first and last residue. The order of the fields is V gene, D gene, clone size, CDR3 protein. A D gene is named only where the DNA matches it firmly. Size tells how often a clone was seen (once, few, many) or the class of an expanded clone, and some rows leave it out.

V gene: TRBV12-3/TRBV12-4; D gene: .; clone size: once; CDR3 protein: ASSQTNSNQPQH
V gene: TRBV30; D gene: .; clone size: few; CDR3 protein: AWSSRSATNEKLF
V gene: TRBV12-3/TRBV12-4; D gene: .; clone size: few; CDR3 protein: ASSQNPSSTQETQY
V gene: TRBV5-1; D gene: TRBD2; clone size: few; CDR3 protein: ASSLVLGGANEQF
V gene: TRBV3-1; D gene: .; clone size: many; CDR3 protein: ASSQSDRSTEAF
V gene: TRBV30; D gene: .; clone size: many; CDR3 protein: ATYPRERGRDYNEQF
V gene: TRBV15; D gene: .; clone size: .; CDR3 protein: ATSRDLRGGNEQF
V gene: TRBV3-1; D gene: TRBD2; clone size: few; CDR3 protein: ASRGASGLAGELF
V gene: TRBV6-1; D gene: .; clone size: few; CDR3 protein: ASKGTAINQPQH
V gene: TRBV20-1; D gene: .; clone size: .; CDR3 protein: SARYWDPNYGYT
V gene: TRBV18; D gene: .; clone size: many; CDR3 protein: ASSPLRGEQF
V gene: TRBV10-3; D gene: .; clone size: many; CDR3 protein: AISEWTDQPQH
V gene: TRBV6-1; D gene: .; clone size: many; CDR3 protein: ASSEPANTQY
V gene: TRBV20-1; D gene: .; clone size: many; CDR3 protein: SARLGGVGSPLH
V gene: TRBV5-6; D gene: .; clone size: few; CDR3 protein: ASNSRAGETQY
V gene: TRBV3-1; D gene: .; clone size: many; CDR3 protein: ASSQGSVWGINTGELF
V gene: TRBV30; D gene: .; clone size: many; CDR3 protein: AWSRDDYEQY
V gene: TRBV7-9; D gene: TRBD1; clone size: .; CDR3 protein: ASSLGTGESDNEQF
V gene: TRBV5-1; D gene: .; clone size: .; CDR3 protein: ASRSSRQRSGANVLT
V gene: TRBV28; D gene: .; clone size: .; CDR3 protein: ASTSGGGPGELF
V gene: TRBV3-1; D gene: TRBD2; clone size: once; CDR3 protein: ASSQAAGPLSYEQY
V gene: TRBV29-1; D gene: TRBD2; clone size: .; CDR3 protein: SVEKSGRYQETQY
V gene: TRBV5-1; D gene: TRBD1; clone size: few; CDR3 protein: ASSARDRGSDTQY
V gene: TRBV20-1; D gene: TRBD2; clone size: .; CDR3 protein: SARDKTGTSGPTDTQY
V gene: TRBV5-8; D gene: TRBD2; clone size: many; CDR3 protein: ASSLARGGQGETQY
V gene: TRBV6-1; D gene: .; clone size: many; CDR3 protein: ASSPRDKASETQY
V gene: TRBV19; D gene: TRBD2; clone size: .; CDR3 protein: ASSIMLAGGLLYEQY
V gene: TRBV9; D gene: TRBD1; clone size: many; CDR3 protein: ASSPGQGAAGYT
V gene: TRBV2; D gene: .; clone size: .; CDR3 protein: ASSREHRELGGANVLT